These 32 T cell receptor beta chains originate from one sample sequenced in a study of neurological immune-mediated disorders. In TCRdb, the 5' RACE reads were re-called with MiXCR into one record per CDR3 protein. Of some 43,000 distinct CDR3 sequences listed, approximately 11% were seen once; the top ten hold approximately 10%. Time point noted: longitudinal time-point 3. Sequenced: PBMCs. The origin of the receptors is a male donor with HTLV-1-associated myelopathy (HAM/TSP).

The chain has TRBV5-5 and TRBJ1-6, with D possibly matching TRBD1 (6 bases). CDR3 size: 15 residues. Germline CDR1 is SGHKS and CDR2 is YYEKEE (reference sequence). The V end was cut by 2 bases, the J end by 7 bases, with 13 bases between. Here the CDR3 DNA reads TGTGCCAGCAGCTTTCCCGACAGGAGGAATTCACCCCTCCACTTT. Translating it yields CASSFPDRRNSPLHF. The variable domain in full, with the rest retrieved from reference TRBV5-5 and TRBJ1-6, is DAGVTQSPTHLIKTRGQQVTLRCSPISGHKSVSWYQQVLGQGPQFIFQYYEKEERGRGNFPDRFSARQFPNYSSELNVNALLLGDSALYLCASSFPDRRNSPLHFGNGTRLTVT.

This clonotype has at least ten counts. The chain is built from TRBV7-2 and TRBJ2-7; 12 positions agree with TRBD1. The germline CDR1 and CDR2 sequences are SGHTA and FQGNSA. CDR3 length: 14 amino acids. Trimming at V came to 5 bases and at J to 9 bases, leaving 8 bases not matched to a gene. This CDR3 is CASSHRRDRGLQYF. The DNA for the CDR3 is TGTGCCAGCAGCCATCGCCGGGACAGGGGGCTGCAGTACTTC.

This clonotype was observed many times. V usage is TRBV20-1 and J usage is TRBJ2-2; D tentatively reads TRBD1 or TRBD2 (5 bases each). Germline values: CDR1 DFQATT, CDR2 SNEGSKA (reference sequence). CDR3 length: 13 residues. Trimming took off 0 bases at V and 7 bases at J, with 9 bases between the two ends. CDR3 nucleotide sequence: TGCAGTGCTAGAGATGGGACGTACGGGGAGCTGTTTTTT. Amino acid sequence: CSARDGTYGELFF.

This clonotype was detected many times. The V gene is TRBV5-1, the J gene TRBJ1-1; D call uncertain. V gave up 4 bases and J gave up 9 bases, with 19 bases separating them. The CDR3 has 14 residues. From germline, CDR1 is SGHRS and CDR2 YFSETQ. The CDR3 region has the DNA TGCGCCAGCAGCGTCGACGGCGTGAGCATCCAAGCTTTCTTT. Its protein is CASSVDGVSIQAFF.

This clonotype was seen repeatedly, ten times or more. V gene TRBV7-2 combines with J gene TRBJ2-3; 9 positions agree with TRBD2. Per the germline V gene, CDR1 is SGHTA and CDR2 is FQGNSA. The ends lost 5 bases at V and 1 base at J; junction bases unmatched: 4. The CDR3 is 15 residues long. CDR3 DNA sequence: TGTGCCAGCAGCAGGACTAGCGTGGGCACAGATACGCAGTATTTT. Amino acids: CASSRTSVGTDTQYF.

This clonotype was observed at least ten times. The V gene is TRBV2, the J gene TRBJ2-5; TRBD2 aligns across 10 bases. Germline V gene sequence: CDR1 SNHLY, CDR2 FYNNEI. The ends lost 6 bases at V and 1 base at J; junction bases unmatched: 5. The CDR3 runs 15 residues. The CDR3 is CASSRLAGPQETQYF. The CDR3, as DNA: TGTGCCAGCAGCCGACTAGCGGGCCCCCAAGAGACCCAGTACTTC.

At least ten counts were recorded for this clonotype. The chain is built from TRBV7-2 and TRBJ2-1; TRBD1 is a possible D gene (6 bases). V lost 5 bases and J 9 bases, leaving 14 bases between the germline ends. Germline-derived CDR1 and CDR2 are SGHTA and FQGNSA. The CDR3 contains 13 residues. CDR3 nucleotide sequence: TGTGCCAGCAGCCAACCAGGGGTGGGTGAGCAGTTCTTC. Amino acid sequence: CASSQPGVGEQFF.

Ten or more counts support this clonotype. The CDR3 is CATRGTGSYEQYF. The CDR3 coding sequence is TGTGCCACTAGAGGGACAGGGTCCTACGAGCAGTACTTC. J is TRBJ2-7 and V is TRBV6-2 or TRBV6-3; 9 nucleotides match TRBD1. CDR3 length: 13 residues. Germline CDR1 reads MNHEY; CDR2 reads SVGEGT. Trimming cost V 10 bases and J 1 base; bases outside gene matches: 5.

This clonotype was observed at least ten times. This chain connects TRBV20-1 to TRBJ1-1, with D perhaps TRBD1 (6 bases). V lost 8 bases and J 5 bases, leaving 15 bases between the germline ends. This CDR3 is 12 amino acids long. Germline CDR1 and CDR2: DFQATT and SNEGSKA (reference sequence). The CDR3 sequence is CSTYRVVTEAFF. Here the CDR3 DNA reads TGCAGTACATACAGGGTAGTAACTGAAGCTTTCTTT.

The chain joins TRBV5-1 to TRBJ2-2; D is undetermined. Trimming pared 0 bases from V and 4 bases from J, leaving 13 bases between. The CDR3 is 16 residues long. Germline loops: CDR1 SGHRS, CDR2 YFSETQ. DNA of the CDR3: TGCGCCAGCAGCTTGGTGGGCCGCACGAGCACCGGGGAGCTGTTTTTT. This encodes CASSLVGRTSTGELFF.

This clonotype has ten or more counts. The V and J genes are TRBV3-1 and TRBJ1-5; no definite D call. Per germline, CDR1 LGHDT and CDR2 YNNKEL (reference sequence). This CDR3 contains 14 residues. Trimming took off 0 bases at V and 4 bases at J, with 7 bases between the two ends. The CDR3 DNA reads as TGTGCCAGCAGCCAAGATCCTAGGAATCAGCCCCAGCATTTT. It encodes CASSQDPRNQPQHF.

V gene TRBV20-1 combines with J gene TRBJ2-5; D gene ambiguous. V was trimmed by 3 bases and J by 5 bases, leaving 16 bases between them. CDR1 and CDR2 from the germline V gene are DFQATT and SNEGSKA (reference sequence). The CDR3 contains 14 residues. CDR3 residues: CSASRWWLGETQYF. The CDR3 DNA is TGCAGTGCTAGTCGCTGGTGGCTGGGGGAGACCCAGTACTTC.

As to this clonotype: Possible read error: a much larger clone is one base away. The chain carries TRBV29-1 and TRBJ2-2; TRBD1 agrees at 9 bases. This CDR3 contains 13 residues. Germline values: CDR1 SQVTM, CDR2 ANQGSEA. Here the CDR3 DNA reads TGCAGCGGGGGGACAGGGCTCACCGGGGAGCCGTTTTTT. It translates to CSGGTGLTGEPFF.

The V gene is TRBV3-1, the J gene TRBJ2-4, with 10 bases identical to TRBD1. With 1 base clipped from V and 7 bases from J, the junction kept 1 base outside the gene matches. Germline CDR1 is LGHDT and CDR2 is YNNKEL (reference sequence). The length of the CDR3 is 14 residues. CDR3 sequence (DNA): TGTGCCAGCAGCCAAGCGGACAGGGGGAACATTCAGTACTTC. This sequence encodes CASSQADRGNIQYF.

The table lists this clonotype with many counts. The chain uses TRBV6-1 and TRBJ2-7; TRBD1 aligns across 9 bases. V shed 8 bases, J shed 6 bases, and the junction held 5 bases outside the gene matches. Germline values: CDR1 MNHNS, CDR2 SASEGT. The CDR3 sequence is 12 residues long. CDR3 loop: CASRDRVGEQYF. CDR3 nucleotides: TGTGCCAGCCGGGACAGGGTGGGCGAGCAGTACTTC.

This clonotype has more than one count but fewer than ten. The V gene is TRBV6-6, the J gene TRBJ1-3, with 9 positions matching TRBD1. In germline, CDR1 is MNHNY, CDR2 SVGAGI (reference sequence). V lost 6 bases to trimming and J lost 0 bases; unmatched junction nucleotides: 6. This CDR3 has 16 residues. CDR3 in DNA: TGTGCCAGCAGCCACAGGGGGCGAATCTCTGGAAACACCATATATTTT. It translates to CASSHRGRISGNTIYF.

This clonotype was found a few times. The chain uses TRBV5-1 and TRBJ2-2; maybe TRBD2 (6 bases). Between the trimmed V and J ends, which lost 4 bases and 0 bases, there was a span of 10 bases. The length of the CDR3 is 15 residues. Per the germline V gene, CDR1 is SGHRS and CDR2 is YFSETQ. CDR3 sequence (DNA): TGCGCCAGCAGCCCTGGGACTCCGAACACCGGGGAGCTGTTTTTT. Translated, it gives CASSPGTPNTGELFF.

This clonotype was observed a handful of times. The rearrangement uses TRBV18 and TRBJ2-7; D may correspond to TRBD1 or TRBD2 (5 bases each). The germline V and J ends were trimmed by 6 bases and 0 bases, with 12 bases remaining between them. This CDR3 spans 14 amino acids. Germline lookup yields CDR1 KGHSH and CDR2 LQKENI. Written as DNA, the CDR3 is TGTGCCAGCTCTACGACAGACTACTCCTACGAGCAGTACTTC. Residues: CASSTTDYSYEQYF.

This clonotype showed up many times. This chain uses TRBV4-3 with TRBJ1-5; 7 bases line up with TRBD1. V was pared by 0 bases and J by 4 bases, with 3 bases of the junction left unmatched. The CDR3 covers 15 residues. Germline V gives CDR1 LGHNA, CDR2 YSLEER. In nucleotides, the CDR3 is TGCGCCAGCAGCCAAGAACGGGACAGAAATCAGCCCCAGCATTTT. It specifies CASSQERDRNQPQHF.

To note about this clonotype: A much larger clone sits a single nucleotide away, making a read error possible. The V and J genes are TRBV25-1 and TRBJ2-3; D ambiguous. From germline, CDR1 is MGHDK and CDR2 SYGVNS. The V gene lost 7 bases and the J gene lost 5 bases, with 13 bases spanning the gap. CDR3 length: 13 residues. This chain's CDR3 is CASIDFRLDTQYF. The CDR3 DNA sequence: TGTGCCAGCATTGATTTTCGTTTAGATACGCAGTATTTT.

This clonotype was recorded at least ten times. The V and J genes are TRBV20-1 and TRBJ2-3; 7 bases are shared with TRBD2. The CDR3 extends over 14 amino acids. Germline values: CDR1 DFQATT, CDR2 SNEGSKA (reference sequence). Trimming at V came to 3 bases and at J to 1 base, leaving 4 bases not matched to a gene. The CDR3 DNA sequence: TGCAGTGCTAGGGGAGGGGTGGGCACAGATACGCAGTATTTT. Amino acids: CSARGGVGTDTQYF.

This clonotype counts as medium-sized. CDR3 DNA sequence: TGTGCCAGCAGCGAGGGACAGGGGTCCGCAGATACGCAGTATTTT. As protein: CASSEGQGSADTQYF. The chain has TRBV6-5 and TRBJ2-3, with 10 nucleotides matching TRBD1. After removal of 6 bases from V and 4 bases from J, the junction contained 7 bases not matched to a gene. CDR1 is MNHEY, CDR2 SVGAGI, per germline. The CDR3 covers 15 residues.

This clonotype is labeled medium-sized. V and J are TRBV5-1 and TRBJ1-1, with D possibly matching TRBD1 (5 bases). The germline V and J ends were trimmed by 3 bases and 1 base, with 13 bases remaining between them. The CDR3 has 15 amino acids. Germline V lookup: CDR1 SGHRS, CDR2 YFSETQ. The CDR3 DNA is TGCGCCAGCAGCTCGCCAGACAGAGAGAACACTGAAGCTTTCTTT. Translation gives CASSSPDRENTEAFF. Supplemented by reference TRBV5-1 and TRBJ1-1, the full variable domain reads KAGVTQTPRYLIKTRGQQVTLSCSPISGHRSVSWYQQTPGQGLQFLFEYFSETQRNKGNFPGRFSGRQFSNSRSEMNVSTLELGDSALYLCASSSPDRENTEAFFGQGTRLTVV.

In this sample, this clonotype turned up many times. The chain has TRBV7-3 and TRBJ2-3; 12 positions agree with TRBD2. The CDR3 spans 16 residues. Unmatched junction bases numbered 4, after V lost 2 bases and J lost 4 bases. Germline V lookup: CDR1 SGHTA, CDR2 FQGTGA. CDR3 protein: CASSLLAGGPADTQYF. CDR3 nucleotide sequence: TGTGCCAGCAGCTTACTAGCGGGGGGGCCAGCAGATACGCAGTATTTT.

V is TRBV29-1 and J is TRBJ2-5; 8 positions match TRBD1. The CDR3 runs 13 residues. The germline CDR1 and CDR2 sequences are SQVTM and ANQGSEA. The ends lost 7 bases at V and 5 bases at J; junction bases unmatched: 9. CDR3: CSAPQGALETQYF. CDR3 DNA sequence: TGCAGCGCCCCCCAGGGGGCTCTGGAGACCCAGTACTTC.

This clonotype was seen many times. The CDR3 region has the DNA TGTGCCATCAGTGAGCAGGGGGAAAAACTGTTTTTT. It codes for CAISEQGEKLFF. The chain has TRBV10-3 and TRBJ1-4, with D maybe TRBD1 (6 bases). The V and J ends lost 2 bases and 8 bases respectively, with 6 bases between them. Germline V gives CDR1 ENHRY, CDR2 SYGVKD. The CDR3 extends over 12 amino acids.

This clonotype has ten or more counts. The CDR3 is CASTSPGANVLTF. CDR3 sequence (DNA): TGTGCCAGCACCTCACCTGGGGCCAACGTCCTGACTTTC. The chain joins TRBV6-5 to TRBJ2-6; no definite D call. The CDR3 is 13 residues long. Germline loops: CDR1 MNHEY, CDR2 SVGAGI. The V end lost 7 bases, the J end lost 2 bases, and 6 bases lay between the germline ends.

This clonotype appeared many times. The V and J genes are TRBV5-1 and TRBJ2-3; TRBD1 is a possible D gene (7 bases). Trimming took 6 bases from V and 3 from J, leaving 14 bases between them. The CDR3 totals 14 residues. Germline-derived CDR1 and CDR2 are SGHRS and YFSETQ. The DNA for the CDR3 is TGCGCCAGCACCCGACAGGGAGGTACAGATACGCAGTATTTT. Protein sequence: CASTRQGGTDTQYF. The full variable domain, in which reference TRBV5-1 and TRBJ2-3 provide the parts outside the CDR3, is KAGVTQTPRYLIKTRGQQVTLSCSPISGHRSVSWYQQTPGQGLQFLFEYFSETQRNKGNFPGRFSGRQFSNSRSEMNVSTLELGDSALYLCASTRQGGTDTQYFGPGTRLTVL.

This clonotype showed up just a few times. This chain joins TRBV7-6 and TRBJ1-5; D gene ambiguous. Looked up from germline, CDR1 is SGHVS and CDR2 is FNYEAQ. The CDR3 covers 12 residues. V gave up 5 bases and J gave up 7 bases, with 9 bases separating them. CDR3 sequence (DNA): TGTGCCAGCAGCCCAGCCAACCAGCCCCAGCATTTT. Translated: CASSPANQPQHF.

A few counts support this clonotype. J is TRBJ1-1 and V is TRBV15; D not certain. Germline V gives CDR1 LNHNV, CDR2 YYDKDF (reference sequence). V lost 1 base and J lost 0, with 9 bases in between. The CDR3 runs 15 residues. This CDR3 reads CATSRGEGLNTEAFF. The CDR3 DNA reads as TGTGCCACCAGCAGAGGAGAAGGGCTGAACACTGAAGCTTTCTTT.

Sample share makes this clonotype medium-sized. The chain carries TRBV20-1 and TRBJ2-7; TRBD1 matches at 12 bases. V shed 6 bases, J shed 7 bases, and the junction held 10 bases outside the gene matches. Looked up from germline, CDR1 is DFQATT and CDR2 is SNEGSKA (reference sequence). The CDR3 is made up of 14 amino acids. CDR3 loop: CSATGTGGLWEQYF. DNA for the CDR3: TGCAGTGCAACCGGGACAGGGGGCCTCTGGGAGCAGTACTTC.

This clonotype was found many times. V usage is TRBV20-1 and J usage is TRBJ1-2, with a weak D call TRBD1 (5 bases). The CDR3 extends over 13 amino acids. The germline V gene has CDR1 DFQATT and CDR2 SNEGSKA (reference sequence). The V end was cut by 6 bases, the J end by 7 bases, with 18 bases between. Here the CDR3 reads CSAWGGESAGYTF. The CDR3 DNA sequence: TGCAGTGCCTGGGGGGGGGAGTCGGCTGGCTACACCTTC.